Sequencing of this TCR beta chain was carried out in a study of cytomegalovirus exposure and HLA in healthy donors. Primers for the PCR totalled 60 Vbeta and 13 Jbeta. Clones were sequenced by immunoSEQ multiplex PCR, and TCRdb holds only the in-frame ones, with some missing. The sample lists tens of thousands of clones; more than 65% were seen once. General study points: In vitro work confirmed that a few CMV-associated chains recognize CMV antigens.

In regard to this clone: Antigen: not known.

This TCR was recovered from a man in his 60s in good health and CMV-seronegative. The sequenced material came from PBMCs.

CDR3: CASSLRGPGITEAFF. The CDR3 region has the DNA TGTGCCAGCAGCTTAAGGGGCCCGGGTATCACTGAAGCTTTCTTT. This chain links TRBV7-2 with TRBJ1-1; a possible D gene is TRBD1 (5 bases). The germline CDR1 and CDR2 sequences are SGHTA and FQGNSA. The V end was cut by 2 bases, the J end by 4 bases, with 14 bases between. CDR3 length: 15 residues.